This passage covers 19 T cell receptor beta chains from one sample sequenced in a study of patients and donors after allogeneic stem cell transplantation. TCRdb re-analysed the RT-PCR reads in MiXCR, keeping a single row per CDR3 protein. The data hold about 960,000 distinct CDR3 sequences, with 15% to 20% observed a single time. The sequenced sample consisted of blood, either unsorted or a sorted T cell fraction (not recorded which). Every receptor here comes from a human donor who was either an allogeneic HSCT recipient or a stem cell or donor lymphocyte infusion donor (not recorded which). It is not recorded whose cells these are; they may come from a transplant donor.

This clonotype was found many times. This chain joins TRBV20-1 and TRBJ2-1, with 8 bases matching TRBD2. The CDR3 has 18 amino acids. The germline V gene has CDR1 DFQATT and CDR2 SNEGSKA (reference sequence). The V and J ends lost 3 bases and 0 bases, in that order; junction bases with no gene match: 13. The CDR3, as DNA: TGCAGTGCTAGTTTGGCTAGCGGGCTTCCGAGCTCCTACAATGAGCAGTTCTTC. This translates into CSASLASGLPSSYNEQFF.

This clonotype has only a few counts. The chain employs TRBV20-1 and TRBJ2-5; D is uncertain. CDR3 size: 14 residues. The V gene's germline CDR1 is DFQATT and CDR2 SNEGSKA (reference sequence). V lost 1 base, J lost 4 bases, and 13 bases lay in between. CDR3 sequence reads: CSARVSYRAETQYF. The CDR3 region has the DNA TGCAGTGCTAGAGTTAGCTACCGGGCAGAGACCCAGTACTTC.

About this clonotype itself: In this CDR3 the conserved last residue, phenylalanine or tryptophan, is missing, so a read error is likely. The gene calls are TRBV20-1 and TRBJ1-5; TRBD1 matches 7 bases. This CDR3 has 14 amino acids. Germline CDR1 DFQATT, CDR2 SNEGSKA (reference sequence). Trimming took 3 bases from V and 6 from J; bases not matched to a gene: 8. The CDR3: CSARSRQGGQPQHL. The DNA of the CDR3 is TGCAGTGCTAGGTCCCGACAGGGAGGTCAGCCCCAGCATTTA.

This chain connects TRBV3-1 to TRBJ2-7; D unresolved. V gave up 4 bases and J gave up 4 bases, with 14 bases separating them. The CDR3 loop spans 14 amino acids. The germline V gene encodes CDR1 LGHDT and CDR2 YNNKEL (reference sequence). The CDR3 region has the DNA TGTGCCAGCAGCCCCGAAAGGGTGGGATACGAGCAGTACTTC. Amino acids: CASSPERVGYEQYF.

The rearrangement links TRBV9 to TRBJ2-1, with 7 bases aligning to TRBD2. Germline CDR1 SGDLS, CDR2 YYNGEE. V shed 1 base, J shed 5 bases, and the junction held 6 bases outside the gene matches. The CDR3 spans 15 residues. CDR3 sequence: CASSVWGGGHNEQFF. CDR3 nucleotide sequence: TGTGCCAGCAGCGTATGGGGGGGAGGTCACAATGAGCAGTTCTTC.

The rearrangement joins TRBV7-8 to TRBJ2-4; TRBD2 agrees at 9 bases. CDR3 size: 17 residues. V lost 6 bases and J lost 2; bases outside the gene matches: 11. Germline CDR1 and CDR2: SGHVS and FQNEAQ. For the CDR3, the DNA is TGTGCCAGCAGTATGGCGGGGGGGCCGGGGTCCAAAAACATTCAGTACTTC. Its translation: CASSMAGGPGSKNIQYF.

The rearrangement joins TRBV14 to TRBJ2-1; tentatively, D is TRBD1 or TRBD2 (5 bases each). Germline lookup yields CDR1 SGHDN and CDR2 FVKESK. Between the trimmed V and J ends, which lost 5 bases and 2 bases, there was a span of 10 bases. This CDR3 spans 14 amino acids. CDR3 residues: CASSNGTAYNEQFF. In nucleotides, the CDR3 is TGTGCCAGCAGCAACGGGACGGCCTACAATGAGCAGTTCTTC.

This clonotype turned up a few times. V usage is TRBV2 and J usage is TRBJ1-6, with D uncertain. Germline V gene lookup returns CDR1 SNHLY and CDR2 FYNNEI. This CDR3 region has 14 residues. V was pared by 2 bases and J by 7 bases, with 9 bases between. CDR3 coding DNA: TGTGCCAGCAGTGAAAAGGGCACCAATTCACCCCTCCACTTT. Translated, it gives CASSEKGTNSPLHF. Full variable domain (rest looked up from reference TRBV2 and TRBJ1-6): EPEVTQTPSHQVTQMGQEVILRCVPISNHLYFYWYRQILGQKVEFLVSFYNNEISEKSEIFDDQFSVERPDGSNFTLKIRSTKLEDSAMYFCASSEKGTNSPLHFGNGTRLTVT.

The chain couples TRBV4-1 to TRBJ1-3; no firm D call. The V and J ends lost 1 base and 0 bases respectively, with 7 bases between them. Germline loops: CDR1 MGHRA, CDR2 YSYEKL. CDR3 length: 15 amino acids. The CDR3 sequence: CASSQVSLSGNTIYF. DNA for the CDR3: TGCGCCAGCAGCCAAGTAAGCCTCTCTGGAAACACCATATATTTT.

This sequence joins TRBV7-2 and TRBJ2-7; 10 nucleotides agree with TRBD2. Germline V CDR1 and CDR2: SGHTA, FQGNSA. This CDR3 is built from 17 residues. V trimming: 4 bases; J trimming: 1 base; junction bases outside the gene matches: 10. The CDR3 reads CASSSTFGLADSYEQYF. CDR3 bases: TGTGCCAGCAGCTCGACCTTTGGACTAGCGGATTCCTACGAGCAGTACTTC.

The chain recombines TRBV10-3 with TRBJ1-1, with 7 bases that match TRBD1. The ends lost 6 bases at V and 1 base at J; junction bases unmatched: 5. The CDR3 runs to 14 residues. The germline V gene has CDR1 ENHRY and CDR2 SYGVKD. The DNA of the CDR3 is TGTGCCATCAGCCCACAGGGGAGGAACACTGAAGCTTTCTTT. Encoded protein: CAISPQGRNTEAFF.

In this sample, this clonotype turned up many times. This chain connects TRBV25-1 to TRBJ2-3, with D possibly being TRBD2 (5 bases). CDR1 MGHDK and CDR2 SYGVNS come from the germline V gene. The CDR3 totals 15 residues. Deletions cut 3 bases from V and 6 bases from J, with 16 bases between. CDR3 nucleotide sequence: TGTGCCAGCAGTGAGGTCCGGGGAATGGCGGATACGCAGTATTTT. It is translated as CASSEVRGMADTQYF.

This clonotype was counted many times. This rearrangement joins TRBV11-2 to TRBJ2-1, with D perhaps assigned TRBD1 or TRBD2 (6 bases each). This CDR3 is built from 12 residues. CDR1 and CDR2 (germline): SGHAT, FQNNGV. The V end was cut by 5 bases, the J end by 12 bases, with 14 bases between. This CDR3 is CASSPTRGGQFF. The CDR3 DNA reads TGTGCCAGCAGCCCGACCAGGGGAGGGCAGTTCTTC.

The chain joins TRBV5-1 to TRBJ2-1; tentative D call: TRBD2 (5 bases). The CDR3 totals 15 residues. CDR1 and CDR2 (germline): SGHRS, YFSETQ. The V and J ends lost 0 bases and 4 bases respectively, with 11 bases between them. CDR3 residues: CASSLEPSRYNEQFF. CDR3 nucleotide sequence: TGCGCCAGCAGCTTGGAACCTAGCCGTTACAATGAGCAGTTCTTC.

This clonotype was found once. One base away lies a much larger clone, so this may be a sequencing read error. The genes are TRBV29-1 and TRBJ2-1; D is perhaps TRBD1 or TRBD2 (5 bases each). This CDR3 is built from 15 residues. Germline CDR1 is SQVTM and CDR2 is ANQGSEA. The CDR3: CSVELWGSSYSEQFF. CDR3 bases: TGCAGCGTTGAACTCTGGGGGAGCTCCTACAGTGAGCAGTTCTTC.

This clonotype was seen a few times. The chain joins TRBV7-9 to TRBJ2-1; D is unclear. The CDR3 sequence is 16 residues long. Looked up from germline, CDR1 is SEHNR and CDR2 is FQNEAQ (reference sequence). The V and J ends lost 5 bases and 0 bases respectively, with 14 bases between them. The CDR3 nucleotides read TGTGCCAGCAGCCCAGGAGAGCACAGCTCCTACAATGAGCAGTTCTTC. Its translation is CASSPGEHSSYNEQFF.

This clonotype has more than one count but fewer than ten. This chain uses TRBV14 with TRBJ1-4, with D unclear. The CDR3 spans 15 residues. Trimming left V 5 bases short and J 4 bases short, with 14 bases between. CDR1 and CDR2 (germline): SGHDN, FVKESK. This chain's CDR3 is CASSTRQAFNEKLFF. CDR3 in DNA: TGTGCCAGCAGCACCCGGCAAGCCTTTAATGAAAAACTGTTTTTT.

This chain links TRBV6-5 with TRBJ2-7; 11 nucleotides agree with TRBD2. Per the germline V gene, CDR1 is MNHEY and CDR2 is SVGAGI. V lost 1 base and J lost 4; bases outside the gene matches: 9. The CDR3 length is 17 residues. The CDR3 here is CASSYFPGLAGRYEQYF. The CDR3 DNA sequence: TGTGCCAGCAGTTACTTCCCCGGACTAGCGGGCAGATACGAGCAGTACTTC.

The CDR3 is CASSSQGANEAFF. The CDR3, as DNA: TGTGCCAGCAGCTCACAGGGGGCGAATGAAGCTTTCTTT. V is TRBV7-2 and J is TRBJ1-1; the match to TRBD1 covers 9 bases. CDR1 SGHTA and CDR2 FQGNSA come from the germline V gene. The CDR3 is made up of 13 amino acids. The junction had 4 bases not matched to a gene; V was cut back by 4 bases and J by 7 bases.